Each of the 32 T cell receptor beta chains below was sequenced from the same sample in a study of T cells after yellow fever vaccination. Each CDR3 protein gets one entry after TCRdb re-called the 5' RACE reads with MiXCR. The profile shows 250,000 to 300,000 distinct CDR3 sequences, roughly 13% of them singletons. The source material was CD4+ T cells sorted from PBMCs, sampled 45 days after the yellow fever booster vaccination. All receptors derive from a young man who received the YFV17D yellow fever vaccine.

The chain has TRBV5-6 and TRBJ1-1; unclear D gene. Germline assignment: CDR1 SGHDT and CDR2 YYEEEE. The V end lost 1 base, the J end lost 3 bases, and 7 bases lay between the germline ends. CDR3 length: 13 amino acids. The DNA of the CDR3 is TGTGCCAGCAGCTTGAAGGGTTACACTGAAGCTTTCTTT. It translates to CASSLKGYTEAFF.

This clonotype has just a few counts. The CDR3: CASSQDNWGSGGYTF. CDR3 in DNA: TGCGCCAGCAGCCAAGACAACTGGGGATCGGGTGGCTACACCTTC. The rearrangement joins TRBV4-3 to TRBJ1-2; D gene unclear. This CDR3 is 15 amino acids long. Looked up from germline, CDR1 is LGHNA and CDR2 is YSLEER. Trimming took off 0 bases at V and 7 bases at J, with 15 bases between the two ends.

V usage is TRBV5-4 and J usage is TRBJ2-3; TRBD1 might be the D (5 bases). The CDR3 runs to 15 residues. Trimming left V 4 bases short and J 4 bases short, with 16 bases between. Germline V gene lookup returns CDR1 SGHNT and CDR2 YYREEE (reference sequence). The CDR3 sequence: CASSTRVKLADTQYF. CDR3 DNA: TGTGCCAGCAGCACCAGGGTAAAACTCGCAGATACGCAGTATTTT.

This clonotype was seen ten or more times. This CDR3 reads CASSLTDRDLYGYTF. The CDR3, as DNA: TGTGCCAGCAGCTTAACGGACAGAGATCTGTATGGCTACACCTTC. The chain couples TRBV7-9 to TRBJ1-2; the D gene is possibly TRBD1 (6 bases). The germline V gene encodes CDR1 SEHNR and CDR2 FQNEAQ (reference sequence). This CDR3 has 15 residues. Trimming shortened V by 2 bases and J by 5 bases, and 15 bases separated the two germline ends.

The chain joins TRBV7-6 to TRBJ2-7; 7 bases map to TRBD1. J was trimmed by 5 bases and V by 1 base; bases with no gene match: 8. The CDR3 consists of 15 residues. From germline, CDR1 is SGHVS and CDR2 FNYEAQ. CDR3 amino acids: CASSLEDRARHEQYF. CDR3 bases: TGTGCCAGCAGCTTAGAAGACAGGGCTCGCCACGAGCAGTACTTC.

This chain joins TRBV7-9 and TRBJ2-7; maybe TRBD1 (5 bases). V was trimmed by 5 bases and J by 6 bases, leaving 17 bases between them. The CDR3 is made up of 14 amino acids. Germline V gene lookup returns CDR1 SEHNR and CDR2 FQNEAQ (reference sequence). The CDR3 DNA sequence: TGTGCCAGCAGCCCAAATTGGCAGGGATCCGAGCAGTACTTC. Its translation: CASSPNWQGSEQYF.

The CDR3 DNA reads as TGTGCCAGCAGACCGGTCAGGGGCATTACTGAAGCTTTCTTT. This sequence encodes CASRPVRGITEAFF. This chain connects TRBV2 to TRBJ1-1; TRBD1 might be the D (6 bases). The CDR3 totals 14 residues. Trimming took off 6 bases at V and 5 bases at J, with 16 bases between the two ends. CDR1 is SNHLY, CDR2 FYNNEI, per germline.

This clonotype has a handful of counts. The rearrangement links TRBV20-1 to TRBJ2-7; possibly TRBD2 for D (6 bases). Looked up from germline, CDR1 is DFQATT and CDR2 is SNEGSKA (reference sequence). Trimming cost V 0 bases and J 0 bases, with 9 bases left between them. The CDR3 sequence is 14 residues long. The CDR3 reads CSARDPSASYEQYF. CDR3 nucleotides: TGCAGTGCTAGAGATCCTAGCGCCTCCTACGAGCAGTACTTC.

This clonotype has a handful of counts. This chain connects TRBV20-1 to TRBJ1-5, with D unresolved. CDR3 length: 14 amino acids. Germline V gene data show CDR1 as DFQATT and CDR2 as SNEGSKA (reference sequence). V was shortened by 3 bases and J by 7 bases, with 16 bases between the two germline ends. The CDR3 DNA reads TGCAGTGCTAGGACCCTTAGTGTTGGACAGCCCCAGCATTTT. It codes for CSARTLSVGQPQHF.

The chain couples TRBV20-1 to TRBJ2-7; D call uncertain. Trimming took off 1 base at V and 9 bases at J, with 13 bases between the two ends. CDR1 and CDR2 from the germline V gene are DFQATT and SNEGSKA (reference sequence). This CDR3 has 12 amino acids. Here the CDR3 reads CSARGGIPMQYF. CDR3 sequence (DNA): TGCAGTGCTAGAGGTGGGATTCCCATGCAGTACTTC.

This clonotype has more than one count but fewer than ten. The chain has TRBV27 and TRBJ1-5, with no clear D. This CDR3 has 15 amino acids. Germline V gene lookup returns CDR1 MNHEY and CDR2 SMNVEV (reference sequence). Trimming took off 2 bases at V and 9 bases at J, with 17 bases between the two ends. As DNA, the CDR3 is TGTGCCAGCAGTTTAAGGTACGGACTCCTTGGGCCCCAGCATTTT. Protein: CASSLRYGLLGPQHF.

The chain links TRBV2 to TRBJ2-5, with TRBD1 as a possible D gene (5 bases). This CDR3 is 14 amino acids long. The germline CDR1 and CDR2 sequences are SNHLY and FYNNEI. With 6 bases removed from V and 3 bases from J, the gap between germline ends came to 14 bases. The CDR3 DNA sequence: TGTGCCAGCAGGGGTAGATCCAGGGAAGAGACCCAGTACTTC. As protein: CASRGRSREETQYF.

This clonotype occurred a few times. The chain recombines TRBV12-3 or TRBV12-4 with TRBJ2-1; TRBD2 agrees at 7 bases. This CDR3 has 16 amino acids. V was pared by 7 bases and J by 0 bases, with 9 bases of the junction left unmatched. The CDR3 spells CASTLGLLGSYNEQFF. In DNA, the CDR3 is TGTGCCAGCACCCTGGGACTACTTGGCTCCTACAATGAGCAGTTCTTC.

The V call is TRBV20-1, the J call TRBJ2-4; D gene ambiguous. The ends were cut back, 1 base at V and 6 bases at J, with 4 bases in the middle. The germline V gene has CDR1 DFQATT and CDR2 SNEGSKA (reference sequence). The length of the CDR3 is 11 residues. This CDR3 is CSARGRNIQYF. The CDR3 region has the DNA TGCAGTGCTAGAGGTAGAAACATTCAGTACTTC.

The chain joins TRBV7-8 to TRBJ2-5, with D maybe TRBD1 (5 bases). The CDR3 extends over 15 amino acids. Trimming stripped 3 bases from V and 4 bases from J, with 15 bases between. Looked up from germline, CDR1 is SGHVS and CDR2 is FQNEAQ. The CDR3 DNA sequence: TGTGCCAGCAGCTTTACCTTAGACAGCCGAGAGACCCAGTACTTC. It specifies CASSFTLDSRETQYF.

This clonotype has only one observation. CDR3 amino acids: CASSTSQGAGWETQYF. CDR3 coding DNA: TGTGCCAGCAGCACCTCACAGGGGGCGGGTTGGGAGACCCAGTACTTC. The rearrangement uses TRBV5-4 and TRBJ2-5; 9 bases match TRBD1. CDR1 is SGHNT and CDR2 is YYREEE in the germline V gene (reference sequence). The CDR3 length is 16 residues. Trimming took 4 bases from V and 5 from J; bases not matched to a gene: 12.

This sequence joins TRBV7-9 and TRBJ2-6; TRBD2 is a possible D gene (5 bases). From germline, CDR1 is SEHNR and CDR2 FQNEAQ (reference sequence). CDR3 size: 15 residues. The V end lost 5 bases, the J end lost 0 bases, and 8 bases lay between the germline ends. CDR3 in amino acids: CASSRLLSGANVLTF. DNA of the CDR3: TGTGCCAGCAGCCGACTACTCTCTGGGGCCAACGTCCTGACTTTC.

This chain connects TRBV6-5 to TRBJ1-6; D might be TRBD1 (6 bases). V lost 5 bases and J lost 8, with 16 bases in between. The CDR3 contains 15 residues. Germline-derived CDR1 and CDR2 are MNHEY and SVGAGI. CDR3 nucleotides: TGTGCCAGCAGTCCTCGAGGGGGGCGAGATTCACCCCTCCACTTT. Translating it yields CASSPRGGRDSPLHF.

The genes are TRBV6-2 or TRBV6-3 and TRBJ2-7; TRBD1 matches at 7 bases. V shed 7 bases and J 3 bases; nucleotides not matched to a gene: 9. Looked up from germline, CDR1 is MNHEY and CDR2 is SVGEGT. CDR3 size: 14 residues. The CDR3 loop is CASNTGTDLYEQYF. The DNA of the CDR3 is TGTGCCAGCAACACCGGGACAGACCTCTACGAGCAGTACTTC.

This chain connects TRBV5-6 to TRBJ2-3; tentative D call: TRBD2 (6 bases). The CDR3 consists of 14 residues. Per the germline V gene, CDR1 is SGHDT and CDR2 is YYEEEE. Between the trimmed V and J ends, which lost 5 bases and 0 bases, there was a span of 10 bases. The CDR3 is CASRGGTSTDTQYF. CDR3 nucleotides: TGTGCCAGCAGGGGGGGAACTAGCACAGATACGCAGTATTTT. The whole variable domain, remainder taken from reference TRBV5-6 and TRBJ2-3, is DAGVTQSPTHLIKTRGQQVTLRCSPKSGHDTVSWYQQALGQGPQFIFQYYEEEERQRGNFPDRFSGHQFPNYSSELNVNALLLGDSALYLCASRGGTSTDTQYFGPGTRLTVL.

This rearrangement joins TRBV5-6 to TRBJ2-5; 11 nucleotides line up with TRBD2. After removal of 0 bases from V and 4 bases from J, the junction contained 8 bases not matched to a gene. The CDR3 contains 17 residues. CDR1 and CDR2 (germline): SGHDT, YYEEEE. CDR3 sequence (DNA): TGTGCCAGCAGCTTGGATCTAGCGGGAGGAGTAGGAGAGACCCAGTACTTC. Encoded protein: CASSLDLAGGVGETQYF.

This clonotype was seen a handful of times. The chain carries TRBV5-6 and TRBJ2-7; no firm D call. The V gene's germline CDR1 is SGHDT and CDR2 YYEEEE. Trimming cost V 3 bases and J 2 bases, with 15 bases left between them. The CDR3 spans 15 residues. CDR3 sequence (DNA): TGTGCCAGCAGCTCGATTGGGCTGACCGCCTACGAGCAGTACTTC. It specifies CASSSIGLTAYEQYF.

This clonotype was seen more than once but under ten times. This sequence joins TRBV29-1 and TRBJ2-3; D is ambiguous. Per germline, CDR1 SQVTM and CDR2 ANQGSEA. V shed 8 bases and J shed 2 bases, with 11 bases lying between them. The CDR3 sequence is 12 residues long. The CDR3 DNA is TGCAGCTTACGAGTTTCCACAGATACGCAGTATTTT. It translates to CSLRVSTDTQYF.

The sample holds a few counts of this clonotype. The chain is built from TRBV16 and TRBJ2-3; 11 bases line up with TRBD1. Germline-derived CDR1 and CDR2 are KGHSY and FQNENV. CDR3 size: 14 residues. After removal of 5 bases from V and 6 bases from J, the junction contained 4 bases not matched to a gene. CDR3 in DNA: TGTGCCAGCAGCGGGGACAGGGGGATGGATACGCAGTATTTT. It specifies CASSGDRGMDTQYF.

The chain uses TRBV11-2 and TRBJ2-7; 9 positions agree with TRBD2. The V and J ends lost 2 bases and 0 bases, in that order; junction bases with no gene match: 2. The CDR3 is made up of 15 amino acids. From germline, CDR1 is SGHAT and CDR2 FQNNGV. In nucleotides, the CDR3 is TGTGCCAGCAGCTTACGACTAGCGGACTCCTACGAGCAGTACTTC. Translation gives CASSLRLADSYEQYF.

The rearrangement uses TRBV4-2 and TRBJ2-1; D unclear. The V end was cut by 1 base, the J end by 9 bases, with 10 bases between. Germline V gene sequence: CDR1 LGHNA, CDR2 YNFKEQ. The CDR3 consists of 13 residues. This CDR3 is CASSQGPVGEQFF. CDR3 DNA: TGTGCCAGCAGCCAAGGTCCCGTCGGTGAGCAGTTCTTC.

The rearrangement uses TRBV7-2 and TRBJ2-5; a weak D match, TRBD2 (5 bases). Germline V gives CDR1 SGHTA, CDR2 FQGNSA. The V and J ends lost 3 bases and 4 bases respectively, with 9 bases between them. This CDR3 has 13 residues. CDR3 coding DNA: TGTGCCAGCAGCTTGAGGAGGATAGAGACCCAGTACTTC. Its translation is CASSLRRIETQYF.

In this sample, this clonotype turned up a few times. The chain is built from TRBV19 and TRBJ1-5, with 7 bases fitting TRBD1. This CDR3 comprises 17 residues. The junction had 11 bases not matched to a gene; V was cut back by 4 bases and J by 2 bases. Germline V gives CDR1 LNHDA, CDR2 SQIVND (reference sequence). CDR3 DNA sequence: TGTGCCAGTAGTACCCGGACAGGCGCCCGGGGCAATCAGCCCCAGCATTTT. This encodes CASSTRTGARGNQPQHF.

The sample holds a few counts of this clonotype. V gene TRBV20-1 combines with J gene TRBJ2-1; no definite D call. CDR3 length: 15 amino acids. Trimming stripped 1 base from V and 3 bases from J, with 13 bases between. Per the germline V gene, CDR1 is DFQATT and CDR2 is SNEGSKA (reference sequence). CDR3 sequence (DNA): TGCAGTGCTAGAGTGCGAACGTTATTCTACAATGAGCAGTTCTTC. Translating it yields CSARVRTLFYNEQFF.

The rearrangement uses TRBV6-4 and TRBJ2-7; the D is unclear. CDR1 MRHNA and CDR2 SNTAGT come from the germline V gene. V lost 2 bases and J 3 bases, leaving 5 bases between the germline ends. The CDR3 loop spans 12 amino acids. The DNA for the CDR3 is TGTGCCAGCAGTGACAGGCTCTACGAGCAGTACTTC. Encoded protein: CASSDRLYEQYF.

The chain links TRBV29-1 to TRBJ2-5; unclear D gene. CDR1 is SQVTM, CDR2 ANQGSEA, per germline. With 1 base removed from V and 6 bases from J, the gap between germline ends came to 9 bases. This CDR3 is built from 12 residues. The chain's CDR3 is CSVEGSLQTQYF. The CDR3 nucleotides read TGCAGCGTTGAAGGGAGTTTACAGACCCAGTACTTC.

In its sample, this clonotype was seen a few times. This rearrangement joins TRBV7-9 to TRBJ2-6; D could derive from TRBD1 or TRBD2 (5 bases each). The CDR3 is 15 amino acids. Looked up from germline, CDR1 is SEHNR and CDR2 is FQNEAQ (reference sequence). The V end was cut by 7 bases, the J end by 0 bases, with 10 bases between. The CDR3 nucleotides are TGTGCCAGCAACCGGGGCACCTCTGGGGCCAACGTCCTGACTTTC. This encodes CASNRGTSGANVLTF.